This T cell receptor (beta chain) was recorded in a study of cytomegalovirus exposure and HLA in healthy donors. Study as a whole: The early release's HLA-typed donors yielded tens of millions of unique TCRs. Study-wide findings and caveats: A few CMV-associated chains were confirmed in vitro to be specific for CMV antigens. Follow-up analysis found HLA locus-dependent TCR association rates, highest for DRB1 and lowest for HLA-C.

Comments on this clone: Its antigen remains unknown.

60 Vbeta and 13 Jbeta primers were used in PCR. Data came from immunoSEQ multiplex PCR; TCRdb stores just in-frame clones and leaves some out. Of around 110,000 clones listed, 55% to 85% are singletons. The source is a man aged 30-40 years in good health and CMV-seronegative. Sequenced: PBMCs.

CDR3 residues: CASSPPGRGFSGANVLTF. The CDR3 nucleotides are TGTGCCAGCAGTCCCCCAGGGAGGGGCTTTTCTGGGGCCAACGTCCTGACTTTC. The chain combines TRBV28 with TRBJ2-6; TRBD2 matches at 7 bases. The length of the CDR3 is 18 residues. V shed 5 bases and J 1 base; nucleotides not matched to a gene: 11. CDR1 and CDR2 from the germline V gene are MDHEN and SYDVKM. The whole variable domain, filled in from reference TRBV28 and TRBJ2-6, reads DVKVTQSSRYLVKRTGEKVFLECVQDMDHENMFWYRQDPGLGLRLIYFSYDVKMKEKGDIPEGYSVSREKKERFSLILESASTNQTSMYLCASSPPGRGFSGANVLTFGAGSRLTVL.